The 3 T cell receptor beta chains listed next were all sequenced from one sample in a study of blood T cell repertoires in COVID-19. The table came from immunoSEQ multiplex PCR; TCRdb's copy has only in-frame clones and leaves some out. The sample has fewer than 60,000 clones, around four fifths seen once. The material sequenced was peripheral blood. The origin of the receptors is a woman aged 80 or over with acute or convalescent COVID-19.

This clone was detected once. This sequence joins TRBV19 and TRBJ1-1, with D tentatively TRBD1 (5 bases). Looked up from germline, CDR1 is LNHDA and CDR2 is SQIVND (reference sequence). V was pared by 10 bases and J by 4 bases, with 19 bases between. The CDR3 runs 14 residues. CDR3 residues: CATTWAGRSTEAFF. The CDR3 coding sequence is TGTGCCACCACGTGGGCAGGGCGAAGCACTGAAGCTTTCTTT.

The V call is TRBV7-9, the J call TRBJ1-1, with TRBD1 matching 7 bases. CDR1 is SEHNR and CDR2 is FQNEAQ in the germline V gene (reference sequence). The CDR3 is made up of 15 amino acids. With 0 bases clipped from V and 5 bases from J, the junction kept 6 bases outside the gene matches. The CDR3 sequence is CASSLASQGGTEAFF. CDR3 coding DNA: TGTGCCAGCAGCTTAGCGTCGCAGGGGGGAACTGAAGCTTTCTTT.

This clone has only a few counts. J is TRBJ2-3 and V is TRBV5-4, with 10 bases fitting TRBD2. The CDR3 is 16 amino acids. The germline CDR1 and CDR2 sequences are SGHNT and YYREEE (reference sequence). The junction had 7 bases not matched to a gene; V was cut back by 2 bases and J by 4 bases. CDR3 region: CASSFGGTSVADTQYF. The CDR3 DNA sequence: TGTGCCAGCAGCTTTGGGGGGACTAGCGTTGCAGATACGCAGTATTTT.